Listed below are T cell receptor beta chains from one sample, sequenced in a study of PD-1 blockade in classical Hodgkin lymphoma. The table came from immunoSEQ multiplex PCR; TCRdb's copy has only in-frame clones and leaves some out. The sample lists 31,000 or so clones; around three quarters were seen once. This material consisted of peripheral blood mononuclear cells (PBMCs), taken before the second cycle of nivolumab. All receptors come from a human donor with classical Hodgkin lymphoma. The CDR3 runs from the conserved cysteine through the conserved F or W. D genes are given only for firm matches. Clone size is shown for a subset of rows, as once, few, many or a class of expanded clone.

j_call v_call clone_size d_call cdr3_aa cdr3_nt
TRBJ2-3 TRBV7-2 NA TRBD1 CASSTRQGKGTQYF TGTGCCAGCAGCACCCGACAGGGGAAGGGTACGCAGTATTTT
TRBJ1-1 TRBV4-1 few TRBD1 CASSQPHRGNTEAFF TGCGCCAGCAGCCAGCCACACAGGGGCAACACTGAAGCTTTCTTT
TRBJ1-1 TRBV7-8 NA NA CASSLTGTANTEAFF TGTGCCAGCAGCTTGACCGGGACGGCGAACACTGAAGCTTTCTTT
TRBJ1-1 TRBV7-2 once NA CASSLGWGRAEAFF TGTGCCAGCAGCTTAGGTTGGGGTAGGGCTGAAGCTTTCTTT
TRBJ2-6 TRBV19 NA NA CASRMTGEGNVLTF TGTGCCAGTAGAATGACAGGGGAGGGCAACGTCCTGACTTTC
TRBJ2-2 TRBV11-2 NA NA CASSLGISVNTGELFF TGTGCCAGCAGCTTAGGGATTAGCGTGAACACCGGGGAGCTGTTTTTT
TRBJ1-1 TRBV14 NA NA CASSQDRFEAFF TGTGCCAGCAGCCAAGATAGGTTTGAAGCTTTCTTT
TRBJ2-1 TRBV18 few NA CASTLYRGEGHEQFF TGTGCCAGCACCCTCTATAGGGGCGAGGGACATGAGCAGTTCTTC
TRBJ1-6 TRBV10-3 NA NA CAISEQTGPNSPLHF TGTGCCATCAGTGAGCAAACAGGGCCCAATTCACCCCTCCACTTT
TRBJ1-5 TRBV19 NA TRBD1 CASSTGQETVGQPQHF TGTGCCAGTAGTACAGGACAGGAGACCGTAGGGCAGCCCCAGCATTTT